The rows below give T cell receptor beta chains drawn from one sample of a study of Ad26.COV2.S vaccination and SARS-CoV-2 variants. Using immunoSEQ multiplex PCR, the repertoire was profiled, and TCRdb retains in-frame clones only, with some absent. The sample contains approximately 460,000 clones, approximately 90% of which appear only once. The sample here was peripheral blood, taken in a trial of Ad26.COV2.S vaccine versus placebo. The source of these receptors is a person aged 18 to 65 who received the Ad26.COV2.S COVID-19 vaccine or a placebo. The CDR3 runs from the conserved cysteine through the conserved F or W. Each record gives: D gene, V gene, J gene, clone size, CDR3 DNA, CDR3 protein. D genes are given only for firm matches. The listing skips clone size in some rows; elsewhere it reads once, few, many or a size class.

>NA|TRBV19|TRBJ1-3|few
TGTGCCAGTAGTTTGGCAGGAACCTCTGGAAACACCATATATTTT
CASSLAGTSGNTIYF
>NA|TRBV19|TRBJ1-2|NA
TGTGCCAGTAGGCCTCCCCAGGGCGGATATGGCTACACCTTC
CASRPPQGGYGYTF
>NA|TRBV9|TRBJ1-6|NA
TGTGCCAGCAGCTTTCTTGGGGGATCGGGCTCACCCCTCCACTTT
CASSFLGGSGSPLHF
>NA|TRBV6-5|TRBJ1-2|NA
TGTGCCAGCAGTTACGAAATTCTACAGGACCAGCGTGGCTACACCTTC
CASSYEILQDQRGYTF
>NA|TRBV18|TRBJ2-3|NA
TGTGCCAGCTCACCACCTTTCGGAAGCGGGTACACAGATACGCAGTATTTT
CASSPPFGSGYTDTQYF
>NA|TRBV7-9|TRBJ1-2|NA
TGTGCCAGCAGCCCGGGACATCAGCACGGCTACACCTTC
CASSPGHQHGYTF
>TRBD1|TRBV28|TRBJ2-5|NA
TGTGCCAGCAGTTTTTTCGGGACAGGGAAAGAGACCCAGTACTTC
CASSFFGTGKETQYF
>TRBD1|TRBV7-2|TRBJ1-6|NA
TGTGCCAGCAGCTCCCCGGGACAGGGGACTTCACCCCTCCACTTT
CASSSPGQGTSPLHF
>NA|TRBV3-1/TRBV3-2|TRBJ1-6|NA
TGTGCCAGCAGCCAAGGTCTGGACAGAAGGTTTTATAATTCACCCCTCCACTTT
CASSQGLDRRFYNSPLHF
>NA|TRBV27|TRBJ1-1|NA
TGTGCCAGCAGTTCCCCAACAGGTGAAGCTTTCTTT
CASSSPTGEAFF
>NA|TRBV19|TRBJ1-1|NA
TGTGCCAGTAGTATTCGGGGGCTGGCGGGTACTGAAGCTTTCTTT
CASSIRGLAGTEAFF
>TRBD1|TRBV4-1|TRBJ2-7|NA
TGCGCCAGCAGCCAAGAGGGGACAGGGTTGTACGAGCAGTACTTC
CASSQEGTGLYEQYF
>TRBD1|TRBV28|TRBJ1-5|NA
TGTGCCAGCAGTAGGAGGACAGGTTCCAATCAGCCCCAGCATTTT
CASSRRTGSNQPQHF
>TRBD1|TRBV6-5|TRBJ2-1|NA
TGTGCCAGCAGTTTCAGGAACCGGGACAGGGGCGGTGAGCAGTTCTTC
CASSFRNRDRGGEQFF
>NA|TRBV7-2|TRBJ1-2|once
TGTGCCAGCAGCTTAGGTGGCAGACCTTGGGGCACCTTC
CASSLGGRPWGTF
>NA|TRBV21-1|TRBJ1-2|few
TGTGCCAGCAGCCACCCCGTGGTCTATGGCTACACCTTC
CASSHPVVYGYTF
>NA|TRBV5-5|TRBJ2-6|once
TGTGCCAGCAGCCATGGGGAGGCTGGGGCCAACGTCCTGACTTTC
CASSHGEAGANVLTF
>NA|TRBV5-1|TRBJ1-1|NA
TGCGCCAGCAGCTTGTCGTGGGGTAGGATGAACACTGAAGCTTTCTTT
CASSLSWGRMNTEAFF
>TRBD1|TRBV4-2|TRBJ1-1|NA
TGTGCCAGCAGCCAGGCGACAGGGGGAAGCGCTGAAGCTTTCTTT
CASSQATGGSAEAFF
>NA|TRBV25-1|TRBJ1-5|NA
TGTGCCAGCAGTGAGGGGGGCGCTTTGATAAATCAGCCCCAGCATTTT
CASSEGGALINQPQHF